This T cell receptor (beta chain) was profiled in a study of OX40 agonist ivuxolimab in advanced cancers. Here immunoSEQ multiplex PCR was the method, and the copy in TCRdb shows in-frame clones only, minus some. The sample comprises about 25,000 clones, about 80% of which are singletons, and 20% to 30% rests with the top ten. Deletions cut 0 bases from V and 1 base from J, with 12 bases between. The CDR3 length is 16 residues. Germline CDR1 is MGHRA and CDR2 is YSYEKL. The sampling schedule covered blood at baseline, cycle 4 day 1, and cycle 7 day 1. The origin of this receptor is an adult with an advanced solid tumor such as melanoma, head and neck, liver or kidney cancer. This chain links TRBV4-1 with TRBJ2-5; D tentatively fits TRBD1 or TRBD2 (5 bases each). The specimen was CD4+ or CD8+ T cells sorted from blood, collected in a trial of the OX40 agonist ivuxolimab. CDR3 DNA: TGCGCCAGCAGCCAAGAATTACGGGACCTCCAAGAGACCCAGTACTTC. Its protein product is CASSQELRDLQETQYF.